This T cell receptor beta chain was observed in a study of tumor-infiltrating lymphocytes in primary liver carcinoma. At the level of the study: Measuring about 4.2 to 10 cm across, the tumors were staged as T1-T3 N0M0.

As concerns this clonotype: One end of the junction fails to match germline, which may point to a read error.

Between 20 and 30 mg of unsorted bulk tissue served as the source from which RNA and DNA were co-extracted. Chronic HBV infection, untreated so far, was present in the patients. Looked up from germline, CDR1 is SQVTM and CDR2 is ANQGSEA. The CDR3 consists of 15 residues. With around 520 ng total RNA as template and a constant-region primer, TCR beta cDNA was made. Investigators got TCR beta libraries out of three nested multiplex PCR rounds, done with slightly modified ARM-PCR. TRBV1-TRBV30 forward and Cbeta reverse primers drove the first two roughly 9-cycle rounds. TCRdb recomputed calls from the multiplex PCR reads with MiXCR, one row per CDR3 protein. The table has roughly 80,000 distinct CDR3 sequences, 70% to 80% seen once.

This receptor was obtained from a woman aged 60 to 75 with primary liver carcinoma and hepatitis B virus infection. The chain recombines TRBV29-1 with TRBJ2-3, with 7 bases that match TRBD2. Source material: liver tumor tissue from sampling region 4. Subset given: tumor region T4, right-lateral pole. CDR3 residues: CIVENQRGSTDTQYF. The DNA for the CDR3 is TGCATCGTTGAAAACCAGCGGGGCTCCACAGATACTCAGTATTTT.